The 3 T cell receptor beta chains presented below share a single source sample, sequenced in a study of cytomegalovirus exposure and HLA in healthy donors. The study ran its PCR with 60 Vbeta and 13 Jbeta primers. The repertoire was sequenced with immunoSEQ multiplex PCR; TCRdb's copy has only in-frame clones and lacks some. The sample has more than 110,000 clones; around 80% are singletons. Sequenced: PBMCs. Receptors originate from a female donor in good health and CMV-seronegative.

The chain combines TRBV7-2 with TRBJ1-1, with D perhaps TRBD1 (6 bases). Germline-derived CDR1 and CDR2 are SGHTA and FQGNSA. The germline V and J ends were trimmed by 1 base and 5 bases, with 14 bases remaining between them. The CDR3 has 15 residues. Here the CDR3 DNA reads TGTGCCAGCAGCTTAGTAGGGGGGGTGGATACTGAAGCTTTCTTT. This codes for CASSLVGGVDTEAFF.

The rearrangement joins TRBV28 to TRBJ1-1, with 7 bases identical to TRBD1. J lost 5 bases, V lost 4 bases, and 4 bases had no gene match. Looked up from germline, CDR1 is MDHEN and CDR2 is SYDVKM. The CDR3 runs 13 residues. The CDR3 here is CASSSNRGTEAFF. The CDR3 region has the DNA TGTGCCAGCAGTTCGAACAGGGGTACTGAAGCTTTCTTT.

Comment on this clone: An end of the junction differs from the germline gene, which may be a read error. This chain uses TRBV7-7 with TRBJ2-3, with 10 positions matching TRBD1. This CDR3 is 15 amino acids long. Germline V gives CDR1 SSHAT, CDR2 FNYEAQ (reference sequence). CDR3 amino acids: CASSPGDRGKDTQYF. As DNA, the CDR3 is TGTGCTAGCAGCCCCGGGGACAGGGGAAAGGATACGCAGTATTTT.